Shown below are 29 T cell receptor beta chains from a single sample sequenced in a study of T cells in Graves' hyperthyroidism and ophthalmopathy. Amplified TCR beta CDR3 regions derived from RNA transcripts. During a first-round RT-PCR of the TCR CDR3, the HTBI primer set was used. MiXCR, applied by TCRdb to the multiplex PCR reads, yields one record per CDR3 protein. The sample lists hundreds of thousands of distinct CDR3 sequences, 12% to 15% occurring once. The specimen sequenced was blood. These receptors originate from a woman aged 18-29 years with Graves' hyperthyroidism.

The chain links TRBV6-5 to TRBJ2-7; 7 bases are shared with TRBD1. J gave up 5 bases and V 2 bases, and 12 bases lay outside the gene matches. The CDR3 spans 16 residues. Germline assignment: CDR1 MNHEY and CDR2 SVGAGI. The CDR3 loop is CASSYPNRQGFHEQYF. In DNA form, the CDR3 reads TGTGCCAGCAGTTACCCAAACCGACAGGGCTTCCACGAGCAGTACTTC.

This chain connects TRBV24-1 to TRBJ2-1; TRBD2 matches 10 bases. This CDR3 region has 16 residues. Per germline, CDR1 KGHDR and CDR2 SFDVKD. V lost 1 base to trimming and J lost 3 bases; unmatched junction nucleotides: 2. As DNA, the CDR3 is TGTGCCACCAGTGATTTCGGACTAGCGGACTACAATGAGCAGTTCTTC. This codes for CATSDFGLADYNEQFF.

In its sample, this clonotype was seen many times. The genes are TRBV7-8 and TRBJ2-1, with 9 bases aligning to TRBD2. Germline V gives CDR1 SGHVS, CDR2 FQNEAQ. This CDR3 contains 17 residues. J was trimmed by 0 bases and V by 4 bases; bases with no gene match: 7. Written as DNA, the CDR3 is TGTGCCAGCAGCTCCCCGCTAGCGGGAAGCTCCTACAATGAGCAGTTCTTC. As protein: CASSSPLAGSSYNEQFF.

This clonotype has ten or more counts. The V and J genes are TRBV6-1 and TRBJ1-4; 7 bases map to TRBD1. Trimming took 5 bases from V and 5 from J; bases not matched to a gene: 5. Germline V CDR1 and CDR2: MNHNS, SASEGT. CDR3 length equals 14 residues. The CDR3 here is CASSQDRRNEKLFF. Written as DNA, the CDR3 is TGTGCCAGCAGTCAGGACAGGCGCAATGAAAAACTGTTTTTT.

This clonotype showed up many times. This rearrangement joins TRBV7-9 to TRBJ2-3; TRBD2 matches 7 bases. The V segment lost 5 bases and the J segment 2 bases; nucleotides outside the gene matches: 10. The length of the CDR3 is 16 residues. Per the germline V gene, CDR1 is SEHNR and CDR2 is FQNEAQ (reference sequence). The CDR3 DNA is TGTGCCAGCAGCCCCGTGCAGCTAGCGGCCACAGATACGCAGTATTTT. This sequence encodes CASSPVQLAATDTQYF.

The rearrangement links TRBV20-1 to TRBJ2-7; 13 nucleotides agree with TRBD2. V gave up 0 bases and J gave up 2 bases; unmatched junction bases: 10. CDR1 is DFQATT, CDR2 SNEGSKA, per germline (reference sequence). The CDR3 loop spans 18 amino acids. CDR3 sequence: CSARDNGGLAGDPYEQYF. The CDR3 DNA sequence: TGCAGTGCTAGAGATAACGGCGGACTAGCGGGAGATCCCTACGAGCAGTACTTC.

This clonotype turned up a few times. The chain joins TRBV6-2 or TRBV6-3 to TRBJ2-1; 8 bases fit TRBD2. This CDR3 has 15 residues. V shed 1 base and J 9 bases; nucleotides not matched to a gene: 8. The V gene's germline CDR1 is MNHEY and CDR2 SVGEGT. The CDR3 is CASSYFQRERREQFF. The CDR3 nucleotides read TGTGCCAGCAGTTACTTCCAGCGGGAGAGGCGTGAGCAGTTCTTC.

This clonotype has ten or more counts. The V call is TRBV4-3, the J call TRBJ2-3; TRBD2 agrees at 7 bases. The CDR3 is made up of 16 amino acids. J gave up 2 bases and V 1 base, and 6 bases lay outside the gene matches. Germline CDR1 is LGHNA and CDR2 is YSLEER. For the CDR3, the DNA is TGCGCCAGCAGCCAAGCGGCTAGCGGCCTCACAGATACGCAGTATTTT. It encodes CASSQAASGLTDTQYF.

This clonotype appeared many times. The rearrangement joins TRBV9 to TRBJ2-5; D gene uncertain. This CDR3 spans 15 amino acids. Germline lookup yields CDR1 SGDLS and CDR2 YYNGEE. Trimming stripped 3 bases from V and 1 base from J, with 13 bases between. CDR3 in DNA: TGTGCCAGCAGCGACTCGACTTACCCCCAAGAGACCCAGTACTTC. It translates to CASSDSTYPQETQYF. Full variable domain (remainder filled in from reference TRBV9 and TRBJ2-5): DSGVTQTPKHLITATGQRVTLRCSPRSGDLSVYWYQQSLDQGLQFLIQYYNGEERAKGNILERFSAQQFPDLHSELNLSSLELGDSALYFCASSDSTYPQETQYFGPGTRLLVL.

The chain carries TRBV7-6 and TRBJ2-1; 16 nucleotides line up with TRBD2. Germline CDR1 is SGHVS and CDR2 is FNYEAQ. V gave up 5 bases and J gave up 2 bases; unmatched junction bases: 12. The CDR3 is 20 residues long. CDR3 region: CASSVGQFGTSGRAYNEQFF. The CDR3, as DNA: TGTGCCAGCAGCGTTGGACAGTTCGGGACTAGCGGGAGGGCCTACAATGAGCAGTTCTTC.

This clonotype has a count of ten or more. The chain carries TRBV3-1 and TRBJ2-3; D gene ambiguous. The CDR3 consists of 13 residues. V was cut by 5 bases and J by 2 bases, with 8 bases left in between. The germline CDR1 and CDR2 sequences are LGHDT and YNNKEL (reference sequence). The CDR3 region is CASSSTDTDTQYF. The CDR3 DNA is TGTGCCAGCAGCTCTACCGACACAGATACGCAGTATTTT.

This clonotype was seen a handful of times. The V gene is TRBV30, the J gene TRBJ2-1; perhaps TRBD2 as D (5 bases). CDR1 and CDR2 (germline): GTSNPN, SVGIG (reference sequence). The CDR3 has 13 amino acids. V was pared by 4 bases and J by 4 bases, with 11 bases between. CDR3 nucleotide sequence: TGTGCCTGGAAAGGGTCGGGGTACAATGAGCAGTTCTTC. Encoded protein: CAWKGSGYNEQFF.

This clonotype was counted at least ten times. The V gene is TRBV11-2, the J gene TRBJ2-1; D unclear. V shed 1 base and J shed 0 bases, with 16 bases lying between them. CDR3 length: 18 residues. CDR1 is SGHAT, CDR2 FQNNGV, per germline. CDR3 sequence: CASSLVLSPRSSYNEQFF. The CDR3 region has the DNA TGTGCCAGCAGCTTAGTACTTAGCCCGAGAAGCTCCTACAATGAGCAGTTCTTC.

The sample holds many counts of this clonotype. V gene TRBV6-6 combines with J gene TRBJ2-3; D is unresolved. V was trimmed by 4 bases and J by 1 base, leaving 9 bases between them. CDR1 MNHNY and CDR2 SVGAGI come from the germline V gene (reference sequence). The CDR3 has 14 amino acids. The CDR3, as DNA: TGTGCCAGCAGTTGGGCACGCCGCACAGATACGCAGTATTTT. Residues: CASSWARRTDTQYF.

This clonotype occurred many times. CDR3 loop: CASRPGTSGSYEQYF. CDR3 in DNA: TGTGCCAGCAGACCAGGGACTAGCGGATCCTACGAGCAGTACTTC. This sequence joins TRBV6-2 or TRBV6-3 and TRBJ2-7; the match to TRBD2 covers 11 bases. With V trimmed by 6 bases and J by 1 base, 5 bases remained unmatched. This CDR3 is built from 15 residues. Germline lookup yields CDR1 MNHEY and CDR2 SVGEGT.

This clonotype was counted only a few times. The rearrangement links TRBV30 to TRBJ2-4, with 10 bases matching TRBD2. Per germline, CDR1 GTSNPN and CDR2 SVGIG (reference sequence). The CDR3 has 16 residues. V shed 2 bases and J 0 bases; nucleotides not matched to a gene: 4. CDR3 in DNA: TGTGCCTGGAGTAGGCGACTAGCGGGAGCCAAAAACATTCAGTACTTC. Amino acid sequence: CAWSRRLAGAKNIQYF.

V usage is TRBV27 and J usage is TRBJ2-1; unclear D gene. CDR3 length: 16 residues. With 0 bases removed from V and 5 bases from J, the gap between germline ends came to 14 bases. Germline V gives CDR1 MNHEY, CDR2 SMNVEV (reference sequence). The CDR3 is CASSLSIRVRDNEQFF. The CDR3 coding sequence is TGTGCCAGCAGTTTATCGATTAGGGTAAGAGACAATGAGCAGTTCTTC.

The chain recombines TRBV7-9 with TRBJ2-7, with D perhaps matching TRBD2 (6 bases). The CDR3 has 15 residues. Germline V gene data show CDR1 as SEHNR and CDR2 as FQNEAQ (reference sequence). V dropped 4 bases and J dropped 2 bases, with 15 bases sitting between them. CDR3 sequence (DNA): TGTGCCAGCAGCTCACCGGGACTGGGGCCCTACGAGCAGTACTTC. It specifies CASSSPGLGPYEQYF.

At least ten counts were recorded for this clonotype. This chain links TRBV9 with TRBJ2-7; 11 nucleotides agree with TRBD2. This CDR3 comprises 15 residues. CDR1 SGDLS and CDR2 YYNGEE come from the germline V gene. J gave up 3 bases and V 0 bases, and 2 bases lay outside the gene matches. The CDR3 protein is CASSVEGTSGYEQYF. CDR3 nucleotides: TGTGCCAGCAGCGTAGAAGGGACTAGCGGCTACGAGCAGTACTTC.

The table lists this clonotype with many counts. V usage is TRBV30 and J usage is TRBJ1-4, with D unresolved. Trimming took off 2 bases at V and 8 bases at J, with 15 bases between the two ends. There are 14 residues in the CDR3. The germline V gene has CDR1 GTSNPN and CDR2 SVGIG (reference sequence). CDR3 sequence: CAWSSAQVGEKLFF. The CDR3 DNA reads TGTGCCTGGAGTTCCGCCCAGGTGGGGGAAAAACTGTTTTTT. The variable domain in full, completed from reference TRBV30 and TRBJ1-4, reads SQTIHQWPATLVQPVGSPLSLECTVEGTSNPNLYWYRQAAGRGLQLLFYSVGIGQISSEVPQNLSASRPQDRQFILSSKKLLLSDSGFYLCAWSSAQVGEKLFFGSGTQLSVL.

This clonotype was picked up many times. The chain has TRBV20-1 and TRBJ2-1, with no clear D. Germline V gene data show CDR1 as DFQATT and CDR2 as SNEGSKA (reference sequence). V lost 4 bases and J 8 bases, leaving 18 bases between the germline ends. This CDR3 is 14 amino acids long. CDR3 sequence reads: CSANTVLRRYEQFF. CDR3 bases: TGCAGTGCTAATACGGTTTTGAGGCGATATGAGCAGTTCTTC.

The rearrangement uses TRBV20-1 and TRBJ2-1; unclear D gene. The germline V gene encodes CDR1 DFQATT and CDR2 SNEGSKA (reference sequence). V was clipped by 7 bases and J by 6 bases, with 10 bases between them. There are 11 residues in the CDR3. CDR3 bases: TGCAGTGGGAGTAAAGGCAATGAGCAGTTCTTC. As protein: CSGSKGNEQFF.

A few counts support this clonotype. This chain connects TRBV15 to TRBJ2-7; 7 bases map to TRBD2. With V trimmed by 5 bases and J by 3 bases, 10 bases remained unmatched. CDR1 and CDR2 from the germline V gene are LNHNV and YYDKDF (reference sequence). This CDR3 has 15 residues. CDR3 amino acids: CATSLGGGSLYEQYF. The CDR3 bases are TGTGCCACCAGCCTGGGGGGGGGGTCCCTCTACGAGCAGTACTTC.

Points on this clonotype: With a much larger clone just one base away, this may be a read error. This chain uses TRBV2 with TRBJ2-5; possibly TRBD1 or TRBD2 for D (5 bases each). The CDR3 consists of 14 residues. V gave up 10 bases and J gave up 1 base, with 16 bases separating them. Germline CDR1 reads SNHLY; CDR2 reads FYNNEI. The CDR3 here is CANKTGTVQETQYF. The CDR3 DNA follows: TGTGCCAACAAAACCGGGACGGTCCAAGAGACCCAGTACTTC.

This clonotype has a count of ten or more. This chain uses TRBV7-9 with TRBJ1-1; D is possibly TRBD1 (6 bases). V lost 8 bases and J lost 6, with 16 bases in between. Germline V gene lookup returns CDR1 SEHNR and CDR2 FQNEAQ (reference sequence). CDR3 length: 13 residues. The CDR3 sequence is CASGGPFGAEAFF. CDR3 bases: TGTGCCAGCGGGGGCCCCTTTGGCGCTGAAGCTTTCTTT.

This clonotype came up many times. V is TRBV28 and J is TRBJ2-3; D unresolved. CDR1 MDHEN and CDR2 SYDVKM come from the germline V gene. Trimming removed 3 bases from V and 9 bases from J, with 10 bases in between. The CDR3 has 12 residues. The CDR3 is CASSLSEKTQYF. CDR3 coding DNA: TGTGCCAGCAGTTTGAGCGAGAAGACGCAGTATTTT.

V and J are TRBV6-2 or TRBV6-3 and TRBJ2-1; possibly TRBD1 or TRBD2 for D (6 bases each). V was trimmed by 6 bases and J by 8 bases, leaving 32 bases between them. This CDR3 has 19 amino acids. The germline CDR1 and CDR2 sequences are MNHEY and SVGEGT. As DNA, the CDR3 is TGTGCCAGCAGGAAAACAGGGCCGGGGCGAGCGGGTGGGGGCGATGAGCAGTTCTTC. As protein: CASRKTGPGRAGGGDEQFF.

This clonotype was seen at least ten times. The chain recombines TRBV11-3 with TRBJ2-7; tentative D call: TRBD2 (5 bases). The germline gives CDR1 SGHNT, CDR2 YENEEA. This CDR3 is 16 amino acids long. V was clipped by 5 bases and J by 2 bases, with 19 bases between them. The DNA for the CDR3 is TGTGCCAGCAGCCCCGGGGAGATACACGGAACCTACGAGCAGTACTTC. Protein sequence: CASSPGEIHGTYEQYF. The full variable domain, rest sourced from reference TRBV11-3 and TRBJ2-7, is EAGVVQSPRYKIIEKKQPVAFWCNPISGHNTLYWYLQNLGQGPELLIRYENEEAVDDSQLPKDRFSAERLKGVDSTLKIQPAELGDSAVYLCASSPGEIHGTYEQYFGPGTRLTVT.

The chain employs TRBV7-9 and TRBJ2-5; D is perhaps TRBD1 or TRBD2 (5 bases each). Per germline, CDR1 SEHNR and CDR2 FQNEAQ (reference sequence). CDR3 length equals 12 residues. The V end lost 0 bases, the J end lost 10 bases, and 9 bases lay between the germline ends. The CDR3 DNA is TGTGCCAGCAGCTTAGCGCAGGGAGACCAGTACTTC. This codes for CASSLAQGDQYF. The full variable domain, its missing parts supplied by reference TRBV7-9 and TRBJ2-5, is DTGVSQNPRHKITKRGQNVTFRCDPISEHNRLYWYRQTLGQGPEFLTYFQNEAQLEKSRLLSDRFSAERPKGSFSTLEIQRTEQGDSAMYLCASSLAQGDQYFGPGTRLLVL.